Each of the 24 T cell receptor beta chains below was sequenced from the same sample in a study of CD8 T cells in ankylosing spondylitis. Via MiXCR, TCRdb re-called the 5' RACE reads, giving one row per CDR3 protein. Among about 130,000 distinct CDR3 sequences listed, 15% to 20% were seen once. These receptors are not linked to any known antigen. General study points: For ankylosing spondylitis blood, a TCR beta motif of 7 or 8 highly homologous variants appeared characteristic.

Sequences were obtained from blood, either unsorted or a sorted T cell fraction (not recorded which). All receptors derive from a male donor with ankylosing spondylitis.

This chain connects TRBV6-2 or TRBV6-3 to TRBJ2-1, with TRBD2 matching over 10 bases. The CDR3 runs 15 residues. Unmatched junction bases numbered 5, after V lost 6 bases and J lost 3 bases. Germline loops: CDR1 MNHEY, CDR2 SVGEGT. CDR3 bases: TGTGCCAGCAGCAGGACTAGCGGAGTCTACAATGAGCAGTTCTTC. This sequence encodes CASSRTSGVYNEQFF.

This clonotype was counted a few times. Here the CDR3 reads CASSPPGQVVRPYEQYF. CDR3 DNA sequence: TGTGCCAGCAGTCCCCCGGGACAGGTCGTACGACCCTACGAGCAGTACTTC. This chain links TRBV12-3 or TRBV12-4 with TRBJ2-7; 8 bases fit TRBD1. The CDR3 sequence is 17 residues long. V lost 5 bases and J lost 2; bases outside the gene matches: 14.

This clonotype has more than one count but fewer than ten. The chain has TRBV5-1 and TRBJ2-5; D may be TRBD2 (7 bases). The V end was cut by 6 bases, the J end by 7 bases, with 16 bases between. Germline CDR1 SGHRS, CDR2 YFSETQ. The CDR3 loop spans 13 amino acids. Here the CDR3 reads CASNREGPATQYF. Here the CDR3 DNA reads TGCGCCAGCAACAGGGAGGGCCCCGCGACCCAGTACTTC.

This sequence joins TRBV27 and TRBJ2-1, with D perhaps being TRBD1 or TRBD2 (5 bases each). In germline, CDR1 is MNHEY, CDR2 SMNVEV (reference sequence). The ends were cut back, 4 bases at V and 6 bases at J, with 13 bases in the middle. The CDR3 spans 14 residues. CDR3 region: CASSSLPGPNEQFF. The CDR3 DNA sequence: TGTGCCAGCAGTTCCCTGCCGGGGCCCAATGAGCAGTTCTTC.

In this sample, this clonotype turned up a few times. The gene calls are TRBV29-1 and TRBJ2-7; 12 bases match TRBD2. With 2 bases clipped from V and 0 bases from J, the junction kept 2 bases outside the gene matches. CDR3 length equals 15 residues. Germline V lookup: CDR1 SQVTM, CDR2 ANQGSEA. In nucleotides, the CDR3 is TGCAGCGTTGAACCACTAGCGGGAGGCTCCTACGAGCAGTACTTC. Its protein product is CSVEPLAGGSYEQYF.

V and J are TRBV7-9 and TRBJ1-3; D uncertain. Looked up from germline, CDR1 is SEHNR and CDR2 is FQNEAQ (reference sequence). The V gene lost 5 bases and the J gene lost 8 bases, with 7 bases spanning the gap. This CDR3 contains 11 residues. The CDR3 sequence: CASSMSHTIYF. CDR3 nucleotide sequence: TGTGCCAGCAGCATGAGCCACACCATATATTTT.

The chain uses TRBV20-1 and TRBJ1-4; no clear D. Trimming took 6 bases from V and 1 from J, leaving 15 bases between them. The germline CDR1 and CDR2 sequences are DFQATT and SNEGSKA (reference sequence). CDR3 length: 15 residues. The CDR3 loop is CSATSLLRTNEKLFF. The DNA for the CDR3 is TGCAGTGCGACATCCCTATTGAGAACTAATGAAAAACTGTTTTTT.

This clonotype has more than one count but fewer than ten. One end of the junction varies from germline; a read error may be responsible. This chain joins TRBV9 and TRBJ2-3; no firm D call. Germline lookup yields CDR1 SGDLS and CDR2 YYNGEE. The CDR3 is 9 amino acids. The CDR3 spells CASSVEMDF. The CDR3 region has the DNA TGTGCCAGCAGCGTAGAGATGGATTTT.

V is TRBV5-1 and J is TRBJ1-6, with D uncertain. V lost 0 bases and J 6 bases, leaving 16 bases between the germline ends. Germline CDR1 reads SGHRS; CDR2 reads YFSETQ. This CDR3 is built from 17 residues. The CDR3 coding sequence is TGCGCCAGCAGCTTGGTTGGAGCGGCCGAGGTTAATTCACCCCTCCACTTT. It encodes CASSLVGAAEVNSPLHF.

J is TRBJ2-7 and V is TRBV5-1; no firm D call. The CDR3 totals 15 residues. Trimming removed 6 bases from V and 1 base from J, with 17 bases in between. Germline V lookup: CDR1 SGHRS, CDR2 YFSETQ. Here the CDR3 reads CASKYEADASYEQYF. The CDR3 DNA sequence: TGCGCCAGCAAATACGAGGCGGACGCTTCCTACGAGCAGTACTTC.

The J gene is TRBJ2-1, the V gene TRBV28, with TRBD2 matching 8 bases. V was pared by 10 bases and J by 4 bases, with 12 bases of the junction left unmatched. The germline V gene has CDR1 MDHEN and CDR2 SYDVKM. The CDR3 consists of 15 residues. CDR3 in DNA: TGTGCCACGTCGGGGGCTAGCGGGTGGTACAATGAGCAGTTCTTC. This translates into CATSGASGWYNEQFF.

This clonotype was counted a few times. The chain carries TRBV5-1 and TRBJ1-3, with a possible D match to TRBD1 (5 bases). CDR1 is SGHRS and CDR2 is YFSETQ in the germline V gene. The CDR3 extends over 15 amino acids. The ends were cut back, 4 bases at V and 4 bases at J, with 15 bases in the middle. The DNA of the CDR3 is TGCGCCAGCAGCCAAGAAGGGGACGGCGGAAACACCATATATTTT. Amino acid sequence: CASSQEGDGGNTIYF. Complete variable domain (other parts from reference TRBV5-1 and TRBJ1-3): KAGVTQTPRYLIKTRGQQVTLSCSPISGHRSVSWYQQTPGQGLQFLFEYFSETQRNKGNFPGRFSGRQFSNSRSEMNVSTLELGDSALYLCASSQEGDGGNTIYFGEGSWLTVV.

The chain uses TRBV5-1 and TRBJ2-1; unclear D gene. The CDR3 covers 11 residues. Looked up from germline, CDR1 is SGHRS and CDR2 is YFSETQ. V was trimmed by 3 bases and J by 6 bases, leaving 4 bases between them. CDR3 residues: CASSSSNEQFF. The CDR3 DNA is TGCGCCAGCAGCTCTAGCAATGAGCAGTTCTTC.

The sample holds many counts of this clonotype. The J gene is TRBJ2-1, the V gene TRBV12-3 or TRBV12-4; a weak D match, TRBD1 (5 bases). Trimming stripped 5 bases from V and 13 bases from J, with 9 bases between. The CDR3 contains 10 residues. CDR3 sequence: CASSQGQQFF. DNA for the CDR3: TGTGCCAGCAGTCAGGGTCAACAGTTCTTC.

This clonotype showed up just a few times. The chain is built from TRBV24-1 and TRBJ2-2, with 14 nucleotides matching TRBD2. The V gene end was trimmed by 4 bases and the J gene end by 3 bases; junction bases not matched to a gene: 6. The V gene's germline CDR1 is KGHDR and CDR2 SFDVKD. The CDR3 extends over 18 amino acids. This chain's CDR3 is CATSDRLAGGPHTGELFF. The CDR3 region has the DNA TGTGCCACCAGTGACCGACTAGCGGGAGGGCCGCACACCGGGGAGCTGTTTTTT.

This clonotype was observed a few times. The rearrangement links TRBV11-2 to TRBJ1-1; D not certain. The V end was cut by 7 bases, the J end by 4 bases, with 10 bases between. CDR3 length: 12 residues. From germline, CDR1 is SGHAT and CDR2 FQNNGV. The chain's CDR3 is CASNRIGTEAFF. The CDR3 bases are TGTGCCAGCAACCGTATTGGCACTGAAGCTTTCTTT. The whole variable domain, filled in from reference TRBV11-2 and TRBJ1-1, reads EAGVAQSPRYKIIEKRQSVAFWCNPISGHATLYWYQQILGQGPKLLIQFQNNGVVDDSQLPKDRFSAERLKGVDSTLKIQPAKLEDSAVYLCASNRIGTEAFFGQGTRLTVV.

This clonotype occurred a few times. V and J are TRBV12-3 or TRBV12-4 and TRBJ2-7; D might be TRBD1 (6 bases). V dropped 5 bases and J dropped 4 bases, with 15 bases sitting between them. The CDR3 sequence is 14 residues long. In nucleotides, the CDR3 is TGTGCCAGCAGTCCTCCGGGACAATTATACGAGCAGTACTTC. Amino acid sequence: CASSPPGQLYEQYF.

The rearrangement joins TRBV28 to TRBJ2-1; 7 bases line up with TRBD1. The CDR3 has 16 amino acids. Germline-derived CDR1 and CDR2 are MDHEN and SYDVKM. The V segment lost 3 bases and the J segment 8 bases; nucleotides outside the gene matches: 13. The CDR3 region is CASSFPLGQRLDEQFF. The DNA for the CDR3 is TGTGCCAGCAGTTTCCCCCTGGGACAGAGGCTCGATGAGCAGTTCTTC.

The chain has TRBV30 and TRBJ2-3; D is uncertain. This CDR3 is built from 10 residues. In germline, CDR1 is GTSNPN, CDR2 SVGIG (reference sequence). Trimming took off 2 bases at V and 5 bases at J, with 2 bases between the two ends. The CDR3 loop is CAWSRDTQYF. Here the CDR3 DNA reads TGTGCCTGGAGTCGAGATACGCAGTATTTT.

This clonotype was picked up a small number of times. The rearrangement links TRBV11-3 to TRBJ2-1; D remains ambiguous. Germline V CDR1 and CDR2: SGHNT, YENEEA. Trimming took off 4 bases at V and 6 bases at J, with 10 bases between the two ends. CDR3 size: 13 residues. The CDR3 spells CASSSGYPNEQFF. The CDR3 nucleotides read TGTGCCAGCAGCTCGGGCTATCCCAATGAGCAGTTCTTC.

In its sample, this clonotype was seen a few times. DNA of the CDR3: TGCGCCAGCAGCCCCCAGGGCAACACCGGGGAGCTGTTTTTT. Residues: CASSPQGNTGELFF. J is TRBJ2-2 and V is TRBV5-1, with TRBD1 as a possible D gene (5 bases). The CDR3 is made up of 14 amino acids. Germline lookup yields CDR1 SGHRS and CDR2 YFSETQ. V shed 4 bases and J shed 2 bases, with 9 bases lying between them.

V usage is TRBV27 and J usage is TRBJ1-1; 7 positions match TRBD1. Germline CDR1 reads MNHEY; CDR2 reads SMNVEV (reference sequence). V lost 2 bases, J lost 3 bases, and 3 bases stayed unmatched. The CDR3 length is 14 residues. The CDR3 nucleotides are TGTGCCAGCAGTTTAGGAGACAGGGACACTGAAGCTTTCTTT. Protein: CASSLGDRDTEAFF.

The V and J genes are TRBV27 and TRBJ1-2; 9 bases align to TRBD1. Per the germline V gene, CDR1 is MNHEY and CDR2 is SMNVEV (reference sequence). This CDR3 region has 15 residues. V shed 5 bases and J 4 bases; nucleotides not matched to a gene: 8. CDR3: CASSPRTGDGYGYTF. CDR3 sequence (DNA): TGTGCCAGCAGTCCCCGGACAGGGGACGGCTATGGCTACACCTTC.

Only a few counts were recorded for this clonotype. The V call is TRBV27, the J call TRBJ1-5; the D gene is possibly TRBD1 (5 bases). Trimming stripped 5 bases from V and 9 bases from J, with 17 bases between. This CDR3 is built from 14 residues. CDR1 is MNHEY and CDR2 is SMNVEV in the germline V gene (reference sequence). For the CDR3, the DNA is TGTGCCAGCAGTCCTCGGGGGGGAGCACGGCCCCAGCATTTT. Amino acid sequence: CASSPRGGARPQHF.